This entry lists 31 T cell receptor beta chains sequenced from one sample in a study of regulatory T cells in long-lasting Graves disease. Relying on iRepertoire HTBI primers and Arm-PCR of CDR3 regions, the team built TCR beta libraries. TCRdb independently ran MiXCR on the multiplex PCR reads; one entry per CDR3 protein. The sample comprises over 650,000 distinct CDR3 sequences, 25% to 30% of which are singletons, and about 42% rests with the top ten. Indicated time point: persistent/refractory GD, antithyroid drugs over 5 years with positive TRAb. The TCR library used RNA extracted from PBMCs. The material sequenced was peripheral blood mononuclear cells (PBMCs), taken when the disease was refractory, from a patient treated with antithyroid drugs. The receptors were gathered from a female donor with Graves disease.

This clonotype was seen a handful of times. J is TRBJ2-7 and V is TRBV11-2, with unresolved D. The length of the CDR3 is 12 residues. In germline, CDR1 is SGHAT, CDR2 FQNNGV. V was trimmed by 5 bases and J by 4 bases, leaving 9 bases between them. For the CDR3, the DNA is TGTGCCAGCAGCCGCAGGAATTACGAGCAGTACTTC. Translating gives CASSRRNYEQYF. Full variable domain (outside the CDR3, taken from reference TRBV11-2 and TRBJ2-7): EAGVAQSPRYKIIEKRQSVAFWCNPISGHATLYWYQQILGQGPKLLIQFQNNGVVDDSQLPKDRFSAERLKGVDSTLKIQPAKLEDSAVYLCASSRRNYEQYFGPGTRLTVT.

The chain uses TRBV11-2 and TRBJ2-7; tentatively, D is TRBD1 (6 bases). CDR3 length: 15 amino acids. V was pared by 9 bases and J by 5 bases, with 23 bases between. Germline V CDR1 and CDR2: SGHAT, FQNNGV. The CDR3 bases are TGTGCCAGTAGTCCCGGACAGCGGATGAGTGACGAGCAGTACTTC. Encoded protein: CASSPGQRMSDEQYF.

J is TRBJ2-7 and V is TRBV7-3, with D unresolved. The germline V gene has CDR1 SGHTA and CDR2 FQGTGA. The CDR3 is 13 amino acids. Between the trimmed V and J ends, which lost 6 bases and 7 bases, there was a span of 16 bases. The CDR3 loop reads CASSEALSLEQYF. Here the CDR3 DNA reads TGTGCCAGCAGTGAAGCGCTTAGCTTGGAGCAGTACTTC. The complete variable domain, with remaining parts taken from reference TRBV7-3 and TRBJ2-7, reads GAGVSQTPSNKVTEKGKYVELRCDPISGHTALYWYRQSLGQGPEFLIYFQGTGAADDSGLPNDRFFAVRPEGSVSTLKIQRTERGDSAVYLCASSEALSLEQYFGPGTRLTVT.

The chain links TRBV7-2 to TRBJ1-5; 8 bases match TRBD1. With 1 base clipped from V and 6 bases from J, the junction kept 5 bases outside the gene matches. Germline V gene lookup returns CDR1 SGHTA and CDR2 FQGNSA. The CDR3 loop spans 15 amino acids. The CDR3 sequence: CASSLGGTGTQPQHF. CDR3 sequence (DNA): TGTGCCAGCAGCTTAGGGGGGACAGGCACTCAGCCCCAGCATTTT. Full variable domain (missing parts from reference TRBV7-2 and TRBJ1-5): GAGVSQSPSNKVTEKGKDVELRCDPISGHTALYWYRQSLGQGLEFLIYFQGNSAPDKSGLPSDRFSAERTGGSVSTLTIQRTQQEDSAVYLCASSLGGTGTQPQHFGDGTRLSIL.

This clonotype was seen a few times. This chain connects TRBV10-3 to TRBJ1-1; possible D gene TRBD1, 6 bases. CDR1 is ENHRY and CDR2 is SYGVKD in the germline V gene. The V gene lost 6 bases and the J gene lost 3 bases, with 11 bases spanning the gap. The CDR3 totals 13 residues. This CDR3 is CAISRGSDTEAFF. DNA of the CDR3: TGTGCCATCAGCAGGGGATCCGACACTGAAGCTTTCTTT.

This chain uses TRBV6-1 with TRBJ1-5; TRBD1 aligns across 9 bases. CDR3 length: 15 amino acids. Germline values: CDR1 MNHNS, CDR2 SASEGT. V lost 7 bases to trimming and J lost 6 bases; unmatched junction nucleotides: 10. DNA for the CDR3: TGTGCCAGCACGGGAGGGGACAGGGTATCTCAGCCCCAGCATTTT. Translated: CASTGGDRVSQPQHF.

A few counts support this clonotype. V and J are TRBV6-5 and TRBJ1-4; D not resolved. This CDR3 comprises 13 residues. The V gene's germline CDR1 is MNHEY and CDR2 SVGAGI. Trimming pared 0 bases from V and 6 bases from J, leaving 5 bases between. CDR3 sequence: CASSYSWHEKLFF. The CDR3, as DNA: TGTGCCAGCAGTTACTCGTGGCATGAAAAACTGTTTTTT.

The chain is built from TRBV5-1 and TRBJ1-2; tentatively, D is TRBD1 (6 bases). The CDR3 is made up of 15 amino acids. Trimming cost V 1 base and J 6 bases, with 16 bases left between them. Germline lookup yields CDR1 SGHRS and CDR2 YFSETQ. The CDR3 region is CASSLSQGITDGYTF. The CDR3 region has the DNA TGCGCCAGCAGCTTGAGCCAGGGGATAACGGATGGCTACACCTTC.

The gene calls are TRBV19 and TRBJ1-5, with a possible D match to TRBD1 (5 bases). The CDR3 loop spans 15 amino acids. Germline V gene sequence: CDR1 LNHDA, CDR2 SQIVND (reference sequence). Trimming took off 4 bases at V and 3 bases at J, with 13 bases between the two ends. The CDR3 DNA reads TGTGCCAGTAGTACCGGGACTCTCGCCAATCAGCCCCAGCATTTT. Translation gives CASSTGTLANQPQHF.

Remarks on this clonotype: Being one base from a much bigger clone, this may be a read error. It is likely a read error, because the conserved phenylalanine at the end of the CDR3 is missing. V usage is TRBV11-2 and J usage is TRBJ2-7, with D hard to call. Germline assignment: CDR1 SGHAT and CDR2 FQNNGV. There are 13 residues in the CDR3. Between the trimmed V and J ends, which lost 1 base and 1 base, there was a span of 5 bases. CDR3 DNA: TGTGCCAGCAGCTTAGCACAGTCCTACGAGCAGTACTCC. Its translation: CASSLAQSYEQYS.

The V and J genes are TRBV9 and TRBJ2-7, with 11 bases fitting TRBD1. With 0 bases clipped from V and 2 bases from J, the junction kept 7 bases outside the gene matches. There are 17 residues in the CDR3. From germline, CDR1 is SGDLS and CDR2 YYNGEE. CDR3 residues: CASSVGPWGQGAYEQYF. CDR3 DNA sequence: TGTGCCAGCAGCGTAGGCCCATGGGGACAGGGGGCCTACGAGCAGTACTTC.

Comment on this clonotype: One base away lies a much larger clone, so this may be a sequencing read error. The conserved final phenylalanine or tryptophan is absent from the CDR3, which likely points to a read error. The chain is built from TRBV6-1 and TRBJ2-7; 8 nucleotides agree with TRBD2. Germline CDR1 is MNHNS and CDR2 is SASEGT. This CDR3 has 16 amino acids. Trimming took 3 bases from V and 3 from J; bases not matched to a gene: 10. In DNA, the CDR3 is TGTGCCAGCAGTGACCCAGCGGGAGTCGAATTCTACGAGCAGTACTCC. Translated, it gives CASSDPAGVEFYEQYS.

This clonotype has only one observation. The gene calls are TRBV5-1 and TRBJ2-6; 8 bases are shared with TRBD1. Germline trimming cut 0 bases from V and 4 bases from J; bases unmatched to any gene: 9. This CDR3 comprises 18 residues. CDR1 and CDR2 (germline): SGHRS, YFSETQ. CDR3 nucleotides: TGCGCCAGCAGCTTGGAAGGGCAGGGGGCGCTCGGGGCCAACGTCCTGACTTTC. This codes for CASSLEGQGALGANVLTF.

Details on this clonotype: Mismatch with germline at one junction end may stem from a read error. This sequence joins TRBV19 and TRBJ1-5; TRBD1 matches 12 bases. CDR1 is LNHDA and CDR2 is SQIVND in the germline V gene (reference sequence). CDR3 length: 16 residues. The CDR3 region has the DNA TGTGCCAGTCGTCCCCTCGGGACAGGGGGCAATCAGCCCCGGCATTTT. Its protein product is CASRPLGTGGNQPRHF.

On this clonotype itself: A much larger clone is a single base away; this may be a read error. The rearrangement joins TRBV2 to TRBJ1-5; D not certain. Trimming removed 8 bases at V and 2 bases at J, with 16 bases between. CDR1 and CDR2 (germline): SNHLY, FYNNEI. The CDR3 extends over 15 amino acids. The CDR3 region is CASRGGDSGNQPQHF. CDR3 bases: TGTGCCAGCCGAGGAGGAGATTCTGGCAATCAGCCCCAGCATTTT.

This clonotype appeared many times. This chain connects TRBV2 to TRBJ2-3; D is ambiguous. Per the germline V gene, CDR1 is SNHLY and CDR2 is FYNNEI. V lost 5 bases and J lost 4, with 7 bases in between. This CDR3 contains 12 residues. The CDR3 protein is CASSKWADTQYF. The DNA for the CDR3 is TGTGCCAGCAGTAAGTGGGCAGATACGCAGTATTTT.

The rearrangement uses TRBV11-2 and TRBJ2-7, with a possible D match to TRBD1 (5 bases). The V gene's germline CDR1 is SGHAT and CDR2 FQNNGV. The length of the CDR3 is 15 residues. V was clipped by 6 bases and J by 2 bases, with 17 bases between them. The CDR3 spells CASRMVRGGPYEQYF. In DNA, the CDR3 is TGTGCCAGCAGGATGGTTAGGGGTGGGCCCTACGAGCAGTACTTC.

This clonotype was observed many times. The chain has TRBV11-1 and TRBJ1-1; 7 bases are shared with TRBD1. Per the germline V gene, CDR1 is SGHAT and CDR2 is FQDESV (reference sequence). The CDR3 has 15 amino acids. V dropped 2 bases and J dropped 1; count of bases not matched to a gene: 4. CDR3 amino acids: CASSLWGQRNTEAFF. In DNA, the CDR3 is TGTGCCAGCAGCTTATGGGGACAGAGGAACACTGAAGCTTTCTTT.

The chain links TRBV5-1 to TRBJ1-2, with 7 bases identical to TRBD1. Trimming at V came to 6 bases and at J to 6 bases, leaving 14 bases not matched to a gene. This CDR3 has 15 residues. Germline-derived CDR1 and CDR2 are SGHRS and YFSETQ. The CDR3 protein is CASTRGDLLRDGYTF. In nucleotides, the CDR3 is TGCGCCAGCACCAGGGGGGACCTACTTCGAGATGGCTACACCTTC. Drawing the rest from reference TRBV5-1 and TRBJ1-2, the complete variable domain is KAGVTQTPRYLIKTRGQQVTLSCSPISGHRSVSWYQQTPGQGLQFLFEYFSETQRNKGNFPGRFSGRQFSNSRSEMNVSTLELGDSALYLCASTRGDLLRDGYTFGSGTRLTVV.

The chain recombines TRBV11-1 with TRBJ1-1; possible D gene TRBD1, 6 bases. Germline lookup yields CDR1 SGHAT and CDR2 FQDESV (reference sequence). The CDR3 is made up of 15 amino acids. Deletions cut 2 bases from V and 4 bases from J, with 14 bases between. CDR3 protein: CASSLWEGVSTEAFF. The CDR3 coding sequence is TGTGCCAGCAGCTTATGGGAGGGGGTGAGCACTGAAGCTTTCTTT. Variable domain in full (rest from reference TRBV11-1 and TRBJ1-1): EAEVAQSPRYKITEKSQAVAFWCDPISGHATLYWYRQILGQGPELLVQFQDESVVDDSQLPKDRFSAERLKGVDSTLKIQPAELGDSAMYLCASSLWEGVSTEAFFGQGTRLTVV.

V usage is TRBV28 and J usage is TRBJ1-5; tentatively, D is TRBD1 (6 bases). The ends were cut back, 4 bases at V and 1 base at J, with 11 bases in the middle. In germline, CDR1 is MDHEN, CDR2 SYDVKM. The CDR3 spans 15 residues. The CDR3 sequence: CASSSLDRSNQPQHF. The CDR3 DNA sequence: TGTGCCAGCAGTTCCCTGGACAGAAGCAATCAGCCCCAGCATTTT.

The chain couples TRBV5-5 to TRBJ1-5, with 8 bases matching TRBD1. The CDR3 runs 15 residues. The germline V gene encodes CDR1 SGHKS and CDR2 YYEKEE (reference sequence). Trimming removed 4 bases from V and 3 bases from J; junction bases left unmatched: 6. The CDR3, as DNA: TGTGCCAGCAGCCCTGACAGGGGTTACAATCAGCCCCAGCATTTT. It encodes CASSPDRGYNQPQHF.

This clonotype was picked up a small number of times. The chain combines TRBV5-1 with TRBJ1-3; the D is unclear. CDR3 size: 15 residues. Trimming removed 3 bases from V and 0 bases from J, with 10 bases in between. Germline V gene data show CDR1 as SGHRS and CDR2 as YFSETQ. The CDR3, as DNA: TGCGCCAGCAGCTCCGATACAGTCTCTGGAAACACCATATATTTT. Translated: CASSSDTVSGNTIYF. The complete variable domain, with remaining parts taken from reference TRBV5-1 and TRBJ1-3, reads KAGVTQTPRYLIKTRGQQVTLSCSPISGHRSVSWYQQTPGQGLQFLFEYFSETQRNKGNFPGRFSGRQFSNSRSEMNVSTLELGDSALYLCASSSDTVSGNTIYFGEGSWLTVV.

Ten or more counts support this clonotype. V usage is TRBV11-3 and J usage is TRBJ2-5; D may be TRBD1 or TRBD2 (6 bases each). This CDR3 comprises 17 residues. Germline V gene sequence: CDR1 SGHNT, CDR2 YENEEA. Trimming removed 0 bases from V and 5 bases from J, with 19 bases in between. CDR3 sequence reads: CASSLDQEGEEYETQYF. The CDR3 region has the DNA TGTGCCAGCAGCTTAGATCAGGAGGGGGAAGAGTATGAGACCCAGTACTTC.

This chain connects TRBV20-1 to TRBJ1-2, with D possibly being TRBD1 (5 bases). There are 12 residues in the CDR3. V was clipped by 6 bases and J by 1 base, with 9 bases between them. Germline V lookup: CDR1 DFQATT, CDR2 SNEGSKA (reference sequence). The CDR3 DNA reads as TGCAGTGCATCCAGGGTTAACTATGGCTACACCTTC. The encoded protein is CSASRVNYGYTF.

This clonotype came up once. The J gene is TRBJ2-7, the V gene TRBV29-1, with D tentatively TRBD1 (6 bases). V shed 2 bases and J shed 2 bases, with 16 bases lying between them. Per the germline V gene, CDR1 is SQVTM and CDR2 is ANQGSEA. The CDR3 sequence is 15 residues long. CDR3 sequence reads: CSVEFPTGPTYEQYF. CDR3 DNA sequence: TGCAGCGTTGAATTCCCGACAGGACCTACCTACGAGCAGTACTTC.

This clonotype was observed at least ten times. The CDR3, as DNA: TGTGCCAGCGGACTAGCGGGGCAAGAGACCCAGTACTTC. Translation gives CASGLAGQETQYF. The chain has TRBV13 and TRBJ2-5, with 12 bases lining up with TRBD2. From germline, CDR1 is PRHDT and CDR2 FYEKMQ (reference sequence). This CDR3 has 13 residues. J was trimmed by 2 bases and V by 8 bases; bases with no gene match: 0.

This clonotype has ten or more counts. The chain links TRBV2 to TRBJ2-5; 7 bases match TRBD2. V shed 6 bases and J 2 bases; nucleotides not matched to a gene: 3. The germline gives CDR1 SNHLY, CDR2 FYNNEI. This CDR3 region has 13 residues. The DNA for the CDR3 is TGTGCCAGCAGCTGGGGGGGGCAAGAGACCCAGTACTTC. Protein sequence: CASSWGGQETQYF.

The chain recombines TRBV29-1 with TRBJ2-7, with TRBD2 matching 7 bases. CDR1 and CDR2 from the germline V gene are SQVTM and ANQGSEA. This CDR3 comprises 11 residues. V lost 3 bases, J lost 12 bases, and 8 bases stayed unmatched. CDR3: CSVDGGGDAYF. In DNA, the CDR3 is TGCAGCGTTGATGGGGGGGGGGATGCGTACTTC.

V usage is TRBV10-3 and J usage is TRBJ2-2; 14 bases are a match to TRBD2. CDR3 length equals 18 residues. Germline CDR1 reads ENHRY; CDR2 reads SYGVKD. Losses at the gene ends were 3 bases for V and 5 bases for J; bases not matched to a gene: 8. The CDR3 spells CAISELGLAGVGTGELFF. The CDR3, as DNA: TGTGCCATCAGTGAACTGGGACTAGCGGGAGTCGGAACCGGGGAGCTGTTTTTT.

There are many counts of this clonotype. The V call is TRBV2, the J call TRBJ2-7, with 9 bases that match TRBD2. Germline values: CDR1 SNHLY, CDR2 FYNNEI. The ends lost 6 bases at V and 6 bases at J; junction bases unmatched: 6. This CDR3 contains 13 residues. The CDR3 here is CASRASGTGEQYF. In DNA, the CDR3 is TGTGCCAGCAGGGCTAGCGGGACGGGCGAGCAGTACTTC.